The 8 T cell receptor beta chains listed next were all sequenced from one sample in a study of T cell responses to AZD1222 COVID-19 vaccine. Repertoires were generated with immunoSEQ multiplex PCR, while TCRdb's copy carries only in-frame clones and drops some. The sample consists of tens of thousands of clones, 70% to 90% of them appearing once. Here the sequenced sample was peripheral blood, taken on day 0 of AZD1222 vaccination. Receptor source: an adult in good health.

The chain couples TRBV14 to TRBJ2-6; D is unresolved. The V end was cut by 0 bases, the J end by 4 bases, with 10 bases between. Germline CDR1 reads SGHDN; CDR2 reads FVKESK. The CDR3 covers 16 residues. The CDR3 sequence is CASSQDMGSGANVLTF. In nucleotides, the CDR3 is TGTGCCAGCAGCCAAGATATGGGGTCGGGGGCCAACGTCCTGACTTTC.

The CDR3 spells CASSLTTTGTSGTNEQFF. CDR3 DNA: TGTGCCAGCAGCTTAACGACAACCGGGACTAGCGGGACCAATGAGCAGTTCTTC. The chain carries TRBV7-3 and TRBJ2-1; TRBD2 matches 13 bases. CDR3 length: 18 residues. Germline V CDR1 and CDR2: SGHTA, FQGTGA. V lost 0 bases to trimming and J lost 6 bases; unmatched junction nucleotides: 8.

Of note for this clone: Mismatch with germline at one junction end may stem from a read error. J is TRBJ1-4 and V is TRBV6-5; 8 bases are a match to TRBD1. CDR3 length: 15 amino acids. Germline loops: CDR1 MNHEY, CDR2 SVGAGI. The CDR3 region has the DNA TGCACCCACCCAGGGGGCCCTGCAACTAATGAAAAACTGTTTTTT. Protein: CTHPGGPATNEKLFF.

The rearrangement joins TRBV12-3 or TRBV12-4 to TRBJ2-7; D remains ambiguous. Trimming stripped 2 bases from V and 3 bases from J, with 8 bases between. The CDR3 covers 13 residues. The CDR3 DNA is TGTGCCAGCAGTTTAAACTGGCGCTACGAGCAGTACGTC. Translating it yields CASSLNWRYEQYV.

The chain combines TRBV5-4 with TRBJ1-5; possibly TRBD1 for D (6 bases). Germline CDR1 reads SGHNT; CDR2 reads YYREEE (reference sequence). This CDR3 contains 16 residues. Trimming stripped 3 bases from V and 2 bases from J, with 15 bases between. The CDR3 reads CASSYGGGIGNQPQHF. The CDR3 bases are TGTGCCAGCAGCTACGGAGGGGGGATTGGCAATCAGCCCCAGCATTTT. Together with reference TRBV5-4 and TRBJ1-5, the CDR3 gives the full variable domain: ETGVTQSPTHLIKTRGQQVTLRCSSQSGHNTVSWYQQALGQGPQFIFQYYREEENGRGNFPPRFSGLQFPNYSSELNVNALELDDSALYLCASSYGGGIGNQPQHFGDGTRLSIL.

V and J are TRBV6-5 and TRBJ1-1; no reliable D call. The V end was cut by 6 bases, the J end by 4 bases, with 15 bases between. Looked up from germline, CDR1 is MNHEY and CDR2 is SVGAGI. The CDR3 length is 14 residues. The CDR3 DNA is TGTGCCAGCAGCTTCACCGGGGATGCCACTGAAGCTTTCTTT. It codes for CASSFTGDATEAFF.

This clone showed up just once. The chain combines TRBV5-1 with TRBJ2-5; D gene ambiguous. The CDR3 is made up of 15 amino acids. Germline V gives CDR1 SGHRS, CDR2 YFSETQ. Trimming removed 4 bases from V and 6 bases from J, with 19 bases in between. This CDR3 is CASSDSRQRMKTQYF. Written as DNA, the CDR3 is TGCGCCAGCAGCGACTCACGCCAACGGATGAAGACCCAGTACTTC.

The chain couples TRBV10-3 to TRBJ1-5, with D uncertain. The CDR3 covers 14 residues. The germline V gene has CDR1 ENHRY and CDR2 SYGVKD. With 3 bases removed from V and 2 bases from J, the gap between germline ends came to 8 bases. For the CDR3, the DNA is TGTGCCATCAGTGACGGTTCGGGCAATCAGCCCCAGCATTTT. This codes for CAISDGSGNQPQHF.